The rows below give T cell receptor beta chains drawn from one sample of a study of blood T cell repertoires in COVID-19. Data came from immunoSEQ multiplex PCR; TCRdb stores just in-frame clones and leaves some out. In the table there are approximately 230,000 clones, roughly 80% of which are singletons. The sample comprised peripheral blood. The receptors come from a man older than 75 with acute or convalescent COVID-19. Each CDR3 is given with its conserved first and last residue. A D gene is named only where the DNA matches it firmly. Only some rows state a clone size, as once, few, many or a class for expanded clones.

j_gene | abundance | v_gene | d_gene | CDR3nt | CDR3aa
TRBJ2-3 | . | TRBV28 | TRBD1 | TGTGCCAGCAGTTCGTACAGGGGACCAGATACGCAGTATTTT | CASSSYRGPDTQYF
TRBJ1-3 | . | TRBV24-1 | TRBD1 | TGTGCCACCAGTGGAACAGGGGAAATTGGAAACACCATATATTTT | CATSGTGEIGNTIYF
TRBJ1-6 | . | TRBV28 | . | TGTGCCAGCAGTTTATTCCGGACGGGGAATTCACCCCTCCACTTT | CASSLFRTGNSPLHF
TRBJ1-1 | . | TRBV9 | TRBD1 | TGTGCCAGCAGCCCCGGGACAGATCGGTGGAATACTGAAGCTTTCTTT | CASSPGTDRWNTEAFF
TRBJ2-7 | few | TRBV5-1 | . | TGCGCCAGCAGCTTGGAATCGGGCTACGAGCAGTACTTC | CASSLESGYEQYF
TRBJ1-5 | . | TRBV2 | . | TGTGCCAGCAAGAGTCTCTTAAATCAGCCCCAGCATTTT | CASKSLLNQPQHF
TRBJ2-2 | . | TRBV9 | TRBD1 | TGTGCCAGCAGCGCCCTTGGACAGGGGAACACCGGGGAGCTGTTTTTT | CASSALGQGNTGELFF
TRBJ2-5 | few | TRBV24-1 | . | TGTGCCACCAGTGGACCCCTCGGGGAGACCCAGTACTTC | CATSGPLGETQYF
TRBJ2-7 | . | TRBV24-1 | . | TGTGCCTCCCGGGGGGACACCTGCTACGAGCAGTACTTC | CASRGDTCYEQYF
TRBJ2-7 | . | TRBV11-2 | . | TGTGCCAGCAGCCCCCCAGGAGGGAGGATCTACGAGCAGTACTTC | CASSPPGGRIYEQYF
TRBJ1-4 | . | TRBV3-1/TRBV3-2 | . | TGTGCCAGCAGCCAGGGAGGGGGTAATGAAAAACTGTTTTTT | CASSQGGGNEKLFF
TRBJ2-2 | few | TRBV28 | TRBD2 | TGTGCCAGCAGTTTTTCCTTGCACGTTCTTGGGACTAGCGGGGGGGACAACACCGGGGAGCTGTTTTTT | CASSFSLHVLGTSGGDNTGELFF
TRBJ1-4 | . | TRBV29-1 | TRBD1 | TGCAGCGTTGTTTTTGGGACAGGGAGTCTGCGTGAAAAACTGTTTTTT | CSVVFGTGSLREKLFF
TRBJ2-7 | . | TRBV27 | TRBD2 | TGTGCCAGCAGTTTCCAACTAGCGGGGGCCGGCGAGCAGTACTTC | CASSFQLAGAGEQYF
TRBJ1-5 | . | TRBV6-6 | . | TGTGCCACCTTTAAGGGAGGGAGCAATCAGCCCCAGCATTTT | CATFKGGSNQPQHF
TRBJ2-3 | . | TRBV15 | TRBD2 | TGTGCCACCAGCAGTCGTGAGGGCCAGCGGGGGGCAACTTACACAGATACGCAGTATTTT | CATSSREGQRGATYTDTQYF
TRBJ1-4 | . | TRBV28 | TRBD1 | TGTGCCAGCAGTTTACCCAGGGGGCGGGCAAAACTGTTTTTT | CASSLPRGRAKLFF
TRBJ2-1 | . | TRBV2 | . | TGTGCCAGCAGCCCGGGGGGCCCCTACAATGAGCAGTTCTTC | CASSPGGPYNEQFF
TRBJ1-2 | . | TRBV5-8 | TRBD1 | TGTGCCAGCAGCCGTTTGACAGGGGCCGGTGGCTACACCTTC | CASSRLTGAGGYTF
TRBJ1-4 | . | TRBV7-2 | TRBD1 | TGTGCCAGCAGCTTAGCCGTTTGGCAGGGGGTACGTGAAAAACTGTTTTTT | CASSLAVWQGVREKLFF
TRBJ1-4 | . | TRBV19 | . | TGTGCCAGTAGTGAGTCACGTTATGAAAAACTGTTTTTT | CASSESRYEKLFF
TRBJ2-7 | once | TRBV5-6 | TRBD2 | TGTGCCAGCAGCTTGGACGGGAGGTTATCCTACGAGCAGTACTTC | CASSLDGRLSYEQYF
TRBJ1-6 | . | TRBV3-1/TRBV3-2 | . | TGTGCCAGCAGCCAAGGCCTCACAGGGAATTCACCCCTCCACTTT | CASSQGLTGNSPLHF
TRBJ1-6 | . | TRBV18 | TRBD1 | TGTGCCAGCTCACCGGGACAGGGTTTCTATAATTCACCCCTCCACTTT | CASSPGQGFYNSPLHF
TRBJ1-1 | . | TRBV3-1/TRBV3-2 | TRBD1 | TGTGCCAGCAGCCATTCGGGACAGCCGAACACTGAAGCTTTCTTT | CASSHSGQPNTEAFF
TRBJ2-7 | . | TRBV28 | . | TGTGCCAGCCGTTCTTGGCACGAGCAGTACTTC | CASRSWHEQYF
TRBJ1-6 | . | TRBV19 | TRBD1 | TGTGCCAGTAGTATGGGGGACAGAAGACTTAATTCACCCCTCCACTTT | CASSMGDRRLNSPLHF
TRBJ2-1 | . | TRBV7-3 | TRBD2 | TGTGCCAGCAGCTCCGGGTACCAGCGGGGACCCTACAATGAGCAGTTCTTC | CASSSGYQRGPYNEQFF
TRBJ2-3 | . | TRBV2 | TRBD2 | TGTGCCAGCAGTCGGCCTAGCGGGGGGGCCTCCCGGTCCACAGATACGCAGTATTTT | CASSRPSGGASRSTDTQYF
TRBJ1-1 | few | TRBV5-1 | . | TGCGCCAGCAGCTTTTTGACCGGCGGAGGTTTCCCGTTACCACCCGATGAAGCTTTCTTT | CASSFLTGGGFPLPPDEAFF
TRBJ1-1 | . | TRBV5-4 | . | TGTGCCAGCAGCTTCCGTCACCGAGGCAGGAACACTGAAGCTTTCTTT | CASSFRHRGRNTEAFF
TRBJ1-5 | . | TRBV5-1 | TRBD1 | TGCGCCAGCAGCCCCGGACAGGGCTACAATCAGCCCCAGCATTTT | CASSPGQGYNQPQHF
TRBJ1-1 | once | TRBV4-1 | . | TGCGCCAGCAGCCAACCCCTCGTCGGGGAGGGGAAGAACACTGAAGCTTTCTTT | CASSQPLVGEGKNTEAFF
TRBJ2-1 | . | TRBV24-1 | . | TGTGCCACCAGTGGAGTCTACAATGAGCAGTTCTTC | CATSGVYNEQFF
TRBJ2-1 | . | TRBV6-1 | TRBD2 | TGTGCCAGCAGTGAAGCGCGCCGGCTAGCGGGCAATGAGCAGTTCTTC | CASSEARRLAGNEQFF
TRBJ1-6 | . | TRBV2 | . | TGTGCCAGCAGTGAAGGGCGGGGGACCGGTCATAATTCACCCCTCCACTTT | CASSEGRGTGHNSPLHF
TRBJ1-1 | . | TRBV6-6 | TRBD1 | TGTGCCAGCAGTCCTCGGCTCGGGGACAGGGCGGTGAACACTGAAGCTTTCTTT | CASSPRLGDRAVNTEAFF
TRBJ2-7 | . | TRBV6-5 | . | TGTGCCAGCAGGTCAAGGTCCCTCCGGGAGTACGAGCAGTACTTC | CASRSRSLREYEQYF
TRBJ2-5 | . | TRBV6-4 | . | TGTGCCAGCAGTGACCCCGACAGCCACCCTTACCAAGAGACCCAGTACTTC | CASSDPDSHPYQETQYF
TRBJ1-1 | few | TRBV18 | . | TGTGCCAGCTCACCATGGGCAGGGCGGACTGAAGCTTTCTTT | CASSPWAGRTEAFF
TRBJ2-1 | . | TRBV4-1 | TRBD2 | TGCGCCAGCAGCCTAACCGGGGGGAGAGGCAATGAGCAGTTCTTC | CASSLTGGRGNEQFF
TRBJ1-6 | . | TRBV19 | . | TGTGCCAGTAGTACTACAGGGATACATTCACCCCTCCACTTT | CASSTTGIHSPLHF
TRBJ1-5 | . | TRBV5-1 | . | TGCGCCAGCAGCTTGTCCGCGGGAAATCAGCCCCAGCATTTT | CASSLSAGNQPQHF
TRBJ1-1 | many | TRBV18 | . | TGTGCCAGCTCACCAGGCAGCGTGCCCCTCTCCGGGAACACTGAAGCTTTCTTT | CASSPGSVPLSGNTEAFF
TRBJ1-1 | . | TRBV9 | TRBD1 | TGTGCCAGCAGCGCCTTAAGACAGGGGAGCACTGAAGCTTTCTTT | CASSALRQGSTEAFF
TRBJ2-2 | once | TRBV6-5 | . | TGTGCCAGCAGTCTTGGACAGCTGAACACCGGGGAGCTGTTTTTT | CASSLGQLNTGELFF
TRBJ2-1 | . | TRBV6-5 | TRBD1 | TGTGCCAGTGAAACAGGGGGACCATATGCTGAGCAGTTCTTC | CASETGGPYAEQFF
TRBJ2-7 | . | TRBV3-1/TRBV3-2 | . | TGTGCCAGCAGCCAACCGGGACAAGCCTACGAGCAGTACTTC | CASSQPGQAYEQYF
TRBJ2-7 | . | TRBV6-5 | TRBD1 | TGTGCCAGCACGCGACAGGGACCAGGCGAGCAGTACTTC | CASTRQGPGEQYF
TRBJ2-7 | . | TRBV5-1 | . | TGCGCCAGCAGCTTGACTAGCTCCTACGAGCAGTACTTC | CASSLTSSYEQYF
TRBJ2-7 | . | TRBV5-1 | TRBD2 | TGCGCCAGCAGCTCTAGGACTAGCGGTTTTAGCTCCTACGAGCAGTACTTC | CASSSRTSGFSSYEQYF
TRBJ2-4 | . | TRBV19 | TRBD2 | TGTGCCAGTAGTGGCGGGGGATTAGCCAAAAACATTCAGTACTTC | CASSGGGLAKNIQYF